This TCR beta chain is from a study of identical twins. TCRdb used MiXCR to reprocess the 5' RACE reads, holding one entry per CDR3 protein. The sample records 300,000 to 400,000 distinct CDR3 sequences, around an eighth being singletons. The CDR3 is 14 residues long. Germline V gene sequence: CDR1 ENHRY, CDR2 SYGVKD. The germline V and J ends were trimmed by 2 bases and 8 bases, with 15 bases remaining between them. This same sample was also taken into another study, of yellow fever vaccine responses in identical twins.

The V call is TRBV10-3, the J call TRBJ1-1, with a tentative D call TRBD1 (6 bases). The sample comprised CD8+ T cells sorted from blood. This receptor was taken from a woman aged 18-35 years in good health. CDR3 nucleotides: TGTGCCATCAGTGAGGAACCGGACAGTCGAGAAGCTTTCTTT. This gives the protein CAISEEPDSREAFF.